The 20 T cell receptor beta chains below were found in one sample sequenced in a study of blood T cell repertoires in COVID-19. Profiling relied on immunoSEQ multiplex PCR, and the TCRdb table lists in-frame clones only, not all of them. Altogether some 100,000 clones are present, approximately 85% being singletons, with the ten largest covering about 6.3%. Sequencing input: peripheral blood. These receptor sequences come from a woman aged 55-70 years with acute or convalescent COVID-19.

The rearrangement uses TRBV2 and TRBJ2-7; 8 bases agree with TRBD1. Germline CDR1 reads SNHLY; CDR2 reads FYNNEI. This CDR3 is 13 amino acids long. V was pared by 9 bases and J by 5 bases, with 9 bases of the junction left unmatched. This CDR3 reads CARRSRGLNEQYF. In nucleotides, the CDR3 is TGTGCCAGACGGAGCAGGGGGCTCAACGAGCAGTACTTC.

The chain has TRBV19 and TRBJ2-7; the match to TRBD1 covers 7 bases. With V trimmed by 5 bases and J by 2 bases, 3 bases remained unmatched. CDR1 LNHDA and CDR2 SQIVND come from the germline V gene (reference sequence). This CDR3 contains 13 residues. The CDR3, as DNA: TGTGCCAGTAGTCCGGGACAGACCTACGAGCAGTACTTC. It translates to CASSPGQTYEQYF. The full variable domain, rest sourced from reference TRBV19 and TRBJ2-7, is DGGITQSPKYLFRKEGQNVTLSCEQNLNHDAMYWYRQDPGQGLRLIYYSQIVNDFQKGDIAEGYSVSREKKESFPLTVTSAQKNPTAFYLCASSPGQTYEQYFGPGTRLTVT.

This clone was seen just once. The chain carries TRBV16 and TRBJ2-1; 7 bases are a match to TRBD2. With V trimmed by 0 bases and J by 4 bases, 6 bases remained unmatched. The germline V gene has CDR1 KGHSY and CDR2 FQNENV. The CDR3 loop spans 16 amino acids. The CDR3 loop reads CASSQSRGRAYNEQFF. The CDR3 nucleotides read TGTGCCAGCAGCCAATCTCGGGGGAGGGCTTACAATGAGCAGTTCTTC.

The chain couples TRBV28 to TRBJ1-2, with 7 bases matching TRBD1. CDR1 is MDHEN, CDR2 SYDVKM, per germline. V shed 1 base and J 0 bases; nucleotides not matched to a gene: 11. The CDR3 is 18 residues long. For the CDR3, the DNA is TGTGCCAGCAGTTTATCTCAGGGGGTTACAGGGACTAACTATGGCTACACCTTC. Protein: CASSLSQGVTGTNYGYTF.

The rearrangement links TRBV10-3 to TRBJ2-7; D is possibly TRBD1 (5 bases). Germline lookup yields CDR1 ENHRY and CDR2 SYGVKD. V lost 3 bases and J 3 bases, leaving 18 bases between the germline ends. The CDR3 consists of 16 residues. This CDR3 is CAISDQKGQALYEQYV. Written as DNA, the CDR3 is TGTGCCATCAGTGATCAAAAGGGGCAGGCCCTCTACGAGCAGTACGTC.

The rearrangement links TRBV19 to TRBJ2-1; 7 bases are shared with TRBD2. V shed 1 base and J 2 bases; nucleotides not matched to a gene: 5. Germline CDR1 reads LNHDA; CDR2 reads SQIVND (reference sequence). The CDR3 has 16 residues. This CDR3 is CASSIAMGGPYNEQFF. The CDR3 DNA reads TGTGCCAGTAGTATAGCGATGGGAGGGCCCTACAATGAGCAGTTCTTC.

This clone came up a few times. The V call is TRBV5-4, the J call TRBJ2-7; possible D gene TRBD1, 5 bases. V gave up 0 bases and J gave up 1 base, with 8 bases separating them. From germline, CDR1 is SGHNT and CDR2 YYREEE (reference sequence). This CDR3 is built from 14 residues. The CDR3 here is CASSLGDSSYEQYV. The CDR3 DNA reads TGTGCCAGCAGCTTGGGCGACAGTTCCTACGAGCAGTACGTC.

The rearrangement joins TRBV5-1 to TRBJ2-2; 12 bases agree with TRBD2. The germline CDR1 and CDR2 sequences are SGHRS and YFSETQ. With V trimmed by 0 bases and J by 0 bases, 3 bases remained unmatched. The CDR3 spans 18 residues. CDR3 region: CASSLGLAGVSNTGELFF. The CDR3 region has the DNA TGCGCCAGCAGCTTGGGACTAGCGGGAGTGTCGAACACCGGGGAGCTGTTTTTT.

This clone showed up just a few times. The chain is built from TRBV13 and TRBJ1-5, with unresolved D. Trimming removed 3 bases from V and 6 bases from J, with 6 bases in between. CDR1 and CDR2 (germline): PRHDT, FYEKMQ (reference sequence). CDR3 length: 12 residues. The CDR3 DNA sequence: TGTGCCAGCAGCTTTTACTCTCAGCCCCAGCATTTT. This codes for CASSFYSQPQHF.

This chain links TRBV27 with TRBJ2-7, with TRBD2 identical over 13 bases. The trim removed 5 bases at V and 0 bases at J, leaving 10 bases unmatched. The V gene's germline CDR1 is MNHEY and CDR2 SMNVEV (reference sequence). The CDR3 length is 18 residues. CDR3 loop: CASSPGLAGTESSYEQYF. Written as DNA, the CDR3 is TGTGCCAGCAGTCCGGGACTAGCGGGAACGGAGAGCTCCTACGAGCAGTACTTC.

This chain links TRBV15 with TRBJ2-7; possibly TRBD2 for D (6 bases). The CDR3 extends over 15 amino acids. Germline assignment: CDR1 LNHNV and CDR2 YYDKDF (reference sequence). The V end lost 3 bases, the J end lost 7 bases, and 19 bases lay between the germline ends. The CDR3 DNA is TGTGCCACCAGCAGGGCCGGGACCGGGAGCGGTGAGCAGTACGTC. Amino acid sequence: CATSRAGTGSGEQYV.

This chain joins TRBV18 and TRBJ1-2; 12 bases align to TRBD1. Germline CDR1 is KGHSH and CDR2 is LQKENI. The CDR3 is 18 amino acids. Germline trimming cut 2 bases from V and 12 bases from J; bases unmatched to any gene: 19. This CDR3 is CASSPNPPTSGTGGADTF. For the CDR3, the DNA is TGTGCCAGCTCACCAAATCCTCCAACTTCCGGGACAGGGGGCGCGGACACCTTC.

V is TRBV2 and J is TRBJ1-2; D ambiguous. In germline, CDR1 is SNHLY, CDR2 FYNNEI. Trimming removed 4 bases at V and 7 bases at J, with 13 bases between. CDR3 length equals 13 residues. The CDR3 spells CASSVRELRGYTF. CDR3 DNA sequence: TGTGCCAGCAGTGTTCGGGAACTGCGTGGCTACACCTTC. The full variable domain, completed using reference TRBV2 and TRBJ1-2, is EPEVTQTPSHQVTQMGQEVILRCVPISNHLYFYWYRQILGQKVEFLVSFYNNEISEKSEIFDDQFSVERPDGSNFTLKIRSTKLEDSAMYFCASSVRELRGYTFGSGTRLTVV.

V and J are TRBV5-4 and TRBJ2-1, with 13 bases lining up with TRBD2. Per the germline V gene, CDR1 is SGHNT and CDR2 is YYREEE (reference sequence). The CDR3 consists of 16 residues. V lost 0 bases to trimming and J lost 8 bases; unmatched junction nucleotides: 5. The CDR3 DNA sequence: TGTGCCAGCAGCTTGGGACTAGCGGGAGGATTTGATGAGCAGTTCTTC. Amino acid sequence: CASSLGLAGGFDEQFF.

The rearrangement uses TRBV5-4 and TRBJ2-7; D gene unclear. The CDR3 runs to 13 residues. The V and J ends lost 2 bases and 1 base respectively, with 7 bases between them. CDR1 and CDR2 from the germline V gene are SGHNT and YYREEE (reference sequence). The CDR3 sequence is CASSFAGSYEQYV. The DNA of the CDR3 is TGTGCCAGCAGCTTCGCCGGGTCCTACGAGCAGTACGTC.

The V gene is TRBV5-1, the J gene TRBJ1-6; 7 bases line up with TRBD1. The length of the CDR3 is 14 residues. Looked up from germline, CDR1 is SGHRS and CDR2 is YFSETQ. Trimming took 0 bases from V and 10 from J; bases not matched to a gene: 4. The CDR3: CASSLEGAMSPLHF. CDR3 coding DNA: TGCGCCAGCAGCTTGGAGGGGGCGATGTCACCCCTCCACTTT.

V is TRBV5-8 and J is TRBJ2-5; D might be TRBD2 (5 bases). V lost 1 base and J 7 bases, leaving 11 bases between the germline ends. The CDR3 sequence is 13 residues long. Germline CDR1 and CDR2: SGHTS and YDEGEE. The CDR3 region is CASSLSGLGTQYF. CDR3 coding DNA: TGTGCCAGCAGCTTGAGCGGCTTAGGGACCCAGTACTTC.

Note on this clone: The sample has other DNA sequences that encode this CDR3 too. This chain's CDR3 is CASSALAGGYNEQFF. For the CDR3, the DNA is TGTGCCAGCAGCGCACTAGCGGGGGGATACAATGAGCAGTTCTTC. V usage is TRBV9 and J usage is TRBJ2-1; 12 positions agree with TRBD2. V dropped 3 bases and J dropped 4; count of bases not matched to a gene: 2. The CDR3 has 15 amino acids. Germline V gene sequence: CDR1 SGDLS, CDR2 YYNGEE.

The chain carries TRBV6-5 and TRBJ2-7; 8 bases are shared with TRBD1. This CDR3 is 12 amino acids long. Germline V gene lookup returns CDR1 MNHEY and CDR2 SVGAGI. The ends lost 6 bases at V and 5 bases at J; junction bases unmatched: 3. In DNA, the CDR3 is TGTGCCAGCAGGTCGACAGGGGACGAGCAGTACTTC. This encodes CASRSTGDEQYF.

This clone was counted once. The V and J genes are TRBV7-9 and TRBJ1-3; TRBD1 matches at 7 bases. The trim removed 5 bases at V and 3 bases at J, leaving 7 bases unmatched. Germline V gene lookup returns CDR1 SEHNR and CDR2 FQNEAQ (reference sequence). This CDR3 has 15 amino acids. The DNA of the CDR3 is TGTGCCAGCAGCCCTGACAGGGATTATGGAAACACCATATATTTT. The encoded protein is CASSPDRDYGNTIYF.